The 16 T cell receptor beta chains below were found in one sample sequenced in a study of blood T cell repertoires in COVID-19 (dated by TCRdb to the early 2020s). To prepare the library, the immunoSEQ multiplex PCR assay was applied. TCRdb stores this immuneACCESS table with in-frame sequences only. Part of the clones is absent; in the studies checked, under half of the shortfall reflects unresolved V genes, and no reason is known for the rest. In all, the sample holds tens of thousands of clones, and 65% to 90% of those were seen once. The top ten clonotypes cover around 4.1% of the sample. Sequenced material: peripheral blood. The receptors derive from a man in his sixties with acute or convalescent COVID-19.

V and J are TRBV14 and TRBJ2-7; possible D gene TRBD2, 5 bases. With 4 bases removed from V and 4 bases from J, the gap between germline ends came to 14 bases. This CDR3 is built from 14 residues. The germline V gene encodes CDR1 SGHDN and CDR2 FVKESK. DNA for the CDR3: TGTGCCAGCAGCCCCGGTACTAGTGTGTACGAGCAGTACTTC. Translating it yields CASSPGTSVYEQYF. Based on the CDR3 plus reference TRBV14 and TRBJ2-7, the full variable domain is EAGVTQFPSHSVIEKGQTVTLRCDPISGHDNLYWYRRVMGKEIKFLLHFVKESKQDESGMPNNRFLAERTGGTYSTLKVQPAELEDSGVYFCASSPGTSVYEQYFGPGTRLTVT.

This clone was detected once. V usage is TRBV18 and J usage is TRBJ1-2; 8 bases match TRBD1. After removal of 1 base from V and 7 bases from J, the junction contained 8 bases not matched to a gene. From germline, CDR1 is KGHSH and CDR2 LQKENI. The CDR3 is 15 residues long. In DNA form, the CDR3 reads TGTGCCAGCTCACCACGACAGGGGTTGGTTGGTGGCTACACCTTC. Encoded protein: CASSPRQGLVGGYTF.

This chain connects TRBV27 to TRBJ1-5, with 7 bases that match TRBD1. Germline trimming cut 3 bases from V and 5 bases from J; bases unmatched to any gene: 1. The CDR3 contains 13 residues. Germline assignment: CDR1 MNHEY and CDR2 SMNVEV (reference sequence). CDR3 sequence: CASSFGQDQPQHF. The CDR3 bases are TGTGCCAGCAGTTTCGGACAGGATCAGCCCCAGCATTTT.

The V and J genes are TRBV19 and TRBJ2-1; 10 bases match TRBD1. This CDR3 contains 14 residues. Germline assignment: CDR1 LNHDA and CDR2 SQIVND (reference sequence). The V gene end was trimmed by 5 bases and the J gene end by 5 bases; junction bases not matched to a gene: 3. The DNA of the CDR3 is TGTGCCAGTAGTTGGACAGGGGGGAACAATGAGCAGTTCTTC. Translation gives CASSWTGGNNEQFF.

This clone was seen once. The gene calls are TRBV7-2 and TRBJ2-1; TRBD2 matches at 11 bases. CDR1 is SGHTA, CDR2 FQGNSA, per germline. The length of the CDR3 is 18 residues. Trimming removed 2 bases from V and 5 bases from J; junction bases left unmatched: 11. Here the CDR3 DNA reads TGTGCCAGCAGCTTACTTAGCGGGGGGGCCGTGGTGAACAATGAGCAGTTCTTC. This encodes CASSLLSGGAVVNNEQFF. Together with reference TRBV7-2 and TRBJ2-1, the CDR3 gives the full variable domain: GAGVSQSPSNKVTEKGKDVELRCDPISGHTALYWYRQSLGQGLEFLIYFQGNSAPDKSGLPSDRFSAERTGGSVSTLTIQRTQQEDSAVYLCASSLLSGGAVVNNEQFFGPGTRLTVL.

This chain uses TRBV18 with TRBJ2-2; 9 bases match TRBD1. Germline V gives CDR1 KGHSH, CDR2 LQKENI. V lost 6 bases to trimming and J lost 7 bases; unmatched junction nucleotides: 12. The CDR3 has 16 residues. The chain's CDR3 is CASSQTPGQGHGELFF. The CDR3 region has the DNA TGTGCCAGCTCTCAAACCCCGGGACAGGGCCACGGGGAGCTGTTTTTT. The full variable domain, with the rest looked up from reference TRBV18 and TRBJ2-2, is NAGVMQNPRHLVRRRGQEARLRCSPMKGHSHVYWYRQLPEEGLKFMVYLQKENIIDESGMPKERFSAEFPKEGPSILRIQQVVRGDSAAYFCASSQTPGQGHGELFFGEGSRLTVL.

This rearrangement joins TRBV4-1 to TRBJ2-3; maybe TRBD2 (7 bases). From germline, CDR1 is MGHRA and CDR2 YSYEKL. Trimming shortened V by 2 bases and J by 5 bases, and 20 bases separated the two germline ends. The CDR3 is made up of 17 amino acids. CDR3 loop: CASSQWVSGRDKDTQYF. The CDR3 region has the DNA TGCGCCAGCAGCCAATGGGTCTCGGGGAGGGACAAAGATACGCAGTATTTT.

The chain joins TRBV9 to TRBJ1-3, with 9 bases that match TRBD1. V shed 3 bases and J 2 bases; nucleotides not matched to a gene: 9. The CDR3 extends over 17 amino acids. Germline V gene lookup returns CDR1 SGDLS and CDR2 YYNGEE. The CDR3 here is CASSARDRVGAGNTIYF. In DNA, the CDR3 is TGTGCCAGCAGCGCCCGGGACAGGGTTGGAGCTGGAAACACCATATATTTT.

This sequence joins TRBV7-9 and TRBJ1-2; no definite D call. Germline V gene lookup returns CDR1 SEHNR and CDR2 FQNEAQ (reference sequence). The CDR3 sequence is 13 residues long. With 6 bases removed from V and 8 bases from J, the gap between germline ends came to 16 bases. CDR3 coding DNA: TGTGCCAGCAGTTCCGCGGCGGGAGGAGGCTACACCTTC. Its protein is CASSSAAGGGYTF.

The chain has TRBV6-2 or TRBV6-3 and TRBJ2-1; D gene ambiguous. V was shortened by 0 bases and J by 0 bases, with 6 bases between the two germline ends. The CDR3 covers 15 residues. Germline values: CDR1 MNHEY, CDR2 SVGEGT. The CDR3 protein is CASSYSVFSYNEQFF. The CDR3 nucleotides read TGTGCCAGCAGTTACTCCGTCTTCTCCTACAATGAGCAGTTCTTC.

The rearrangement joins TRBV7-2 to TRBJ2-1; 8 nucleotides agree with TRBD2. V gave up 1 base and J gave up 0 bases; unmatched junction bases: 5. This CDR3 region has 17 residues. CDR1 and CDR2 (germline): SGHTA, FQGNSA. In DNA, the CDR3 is TGTGCCAGCAGCTTAGTTCGGACTAGCTACTCCTACAATGAGCAGTTCTTC. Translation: CASSLVRTSYSYNEQFF.

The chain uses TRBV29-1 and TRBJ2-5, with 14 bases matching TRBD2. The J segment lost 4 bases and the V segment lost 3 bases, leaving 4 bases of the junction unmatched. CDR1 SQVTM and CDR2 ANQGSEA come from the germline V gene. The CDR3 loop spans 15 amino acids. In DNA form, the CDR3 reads TGCAGCGTTGACTTCGGACTAGCGGGGGGAGAGACCCAGTACTTC. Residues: CSVDFGLAGGETQYF.

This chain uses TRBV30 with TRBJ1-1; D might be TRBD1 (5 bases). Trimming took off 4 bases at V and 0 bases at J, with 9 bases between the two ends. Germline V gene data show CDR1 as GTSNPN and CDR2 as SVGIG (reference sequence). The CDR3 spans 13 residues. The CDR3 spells CAWTAGVNTEAFF. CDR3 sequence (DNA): TGTGCCTGGACTGCGGGGGTGAACACTGAAGCTTTCTTT.

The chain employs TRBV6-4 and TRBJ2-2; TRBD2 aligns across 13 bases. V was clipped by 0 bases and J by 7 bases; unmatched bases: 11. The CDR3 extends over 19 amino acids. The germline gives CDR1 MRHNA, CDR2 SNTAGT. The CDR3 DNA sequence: TGTGCCAGCAGTGACTCGTATCCCGGACTAGCGGGGGAATACGGGGAGCTGTTTTTT. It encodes CASSDSYPGLAGEYGELFF.

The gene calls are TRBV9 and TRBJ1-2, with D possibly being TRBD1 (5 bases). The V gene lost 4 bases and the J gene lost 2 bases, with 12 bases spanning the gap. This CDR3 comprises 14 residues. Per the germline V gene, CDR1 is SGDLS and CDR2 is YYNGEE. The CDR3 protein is CASSQQGANYGYTF. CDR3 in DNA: TGTGCCAGCAGCCAACAAGGGGCGAACTATGGCTACACCTTC.

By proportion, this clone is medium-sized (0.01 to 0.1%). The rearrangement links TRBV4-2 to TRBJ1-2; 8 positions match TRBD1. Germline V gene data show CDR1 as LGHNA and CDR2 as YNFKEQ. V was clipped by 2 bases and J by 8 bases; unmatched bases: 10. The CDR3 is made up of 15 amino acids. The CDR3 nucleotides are TGTGCCAGCAGCCAACGTGACAGGGGACGGAGAGGCTACACCTTC. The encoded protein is CASSQRDRGRRGYTF.